The 14 T cell receptor beta chains in this list originate from one sample, sequenced in a study of beta chain features in type 1 diabetes. Reverse transcription of all isolated RNA meant that expressed TCRB transcripts were sequenced. Clones were sequenced by immunoSEQ multiplex PCR, and TCRdb holds only the in-frame ones, with some missing. The sample has around 400,000 clones; roughly 15% are singletons. Specimen: naive CD4+ T cells from blood. These receptors all stem from a young woman in good health.

This clone was counted between two and nine times. The chain has TRBV4-3 and TRBJ2-5, with 7 bases identical to TRBD2. The CDR3 consists of 16 residues. With 1 base clipped from V and 4 bases from J, the junction kept 9 bases outside the gene matches. Germline lookup yields CDR1 LGHNA and CDR2 YSLEER. The CDR3 DNA reads as TGCGCCAGCAGCCAAGGCAATTCGGGAGGAGGAGAGACCCAGTACTTC. As protein: CASSQGNSGGGETQYF.

This chain joins TRBV18 and TRBJ1-1; D is undetermined. V lost 1 base and J 1 base, leaving 10 bases between the germline ends. Germline-derived CDR1 and CDR2 are KGHSH and LQKENI. The CDR3 runs to 15 residues. This chain's CDR3 is CASSPRSLGNTEAFF. CDR3 DNA sequence: TGTGCCAGCTCACCACGGAGCCTGGGGAACACTGAAGCTTTCTTT.

A word on this clone: Other DNA sequences in the sample encode the same CDR3. This rearrangement joins TRBV5-1 to TRBJ2-7; D is unclear. Germline CDR1 SGHRS, CDR2 YFSETQ. The length of the CDR3 is 13 residues. With 2 bases removed from V and 0 bases from J, the gap between germline ends came to 6 bases. The CDR3 region is CASSFGSSYEQYF. For the CDR3, the DNA is TGCGCCAGCAGCTTCGGGTCCTCCTACGAGCAGTACTTC.

The chain carries TRBV9 and TRBJ2-3, with TRBD2 matching 11 bases. The germline V gene encodes CDR1 SGDLS and CDR2 YYNGEE. CDR3 length: 17 residues. Trimming at V came to 3 bases and at J to 6 bases, leaving 12 bases not matched to a gene. As DNA, the CDR3 is TGTGCCAGCAGCGACTGGAAACTAGCGGGAGTCAGGGATACGCAGTATTTT. It translates to CASSDWKLAGVRDTQYF.

This clone appeared a few times. The CDR3 coding sequence is TGCAGCGTTGAACGGCAGGGGAAGAGAGGCTATGGCTACACCTTC. This translates into CSVERQGKRGYGYTF. The rearrangement uses TRBV29-1 and TRBJ1-2, with a possible D match to TRBD1 (6 bases). V shed 2 bases and J shed 4 bases, with 17 bases lying between them. Germline-derived CDR1 and CDR2 are SQVTM and ANQGSEA. This CDR3 has 15 residues.

This clone was observed a handful of times. The rearrangement links TRBV18 to TRBJ2-7; D remains ambiguous. CDR1 KGHSH and CDR2 LQKENI come from the germline V gene. The V end was cut by 0 bases, the J end by 3 bases, with 12 bases between. The CDR3 has 15 residues. This CDR3 is CASSPPSVQNYEQYF. CDR3 DNA: TGTGCCAGCTCACCACCGAGCGTGCAGAACTACGAGCAGTACTTC.

This clone was counted a few times. The chain uses TRBV15 and TRBJ2-1; 7 bases are a match to TRBD2. Germline-derived CDR1 and CDR2 are LNHNV and YYDKDF (reference sequence). V shed 5 bases and J 6 bases; nucleotides not matched to a gene: 10. The CDR3 has 15 residues. The CDR3 region has the DNA TGTGCCACCAGCCTTCCGGGACTAACCTTCAATGAGCAGTTCTTC. Residues: CATSLPGLTFNEQFF.

The V call is TRBV7-9, the J call TRBJ1-5; 10 positions match TRBD1. The length of the CDR3 is 15 residues. Germline V CDR1 and CDR2: SEHNR, FQNEAQ (reference sequence). Losses at the gene ends were 3 bases for V and 5 bases for J; bases not matched to a gene: 4. The CDR3 DNA sequence: TGTGCCAGCAGCTTGGGACAGGGGTTTGATCAGCCCCAGCATTTT. This translates into CASSLGQGFDQPQHF.

This clone was seen a few times. The V gene is TRBV9, the J gene TRBJ2-1, with 11 bases fitting TRBD2. V was pared by 4 bases and J by 4 bases, with 10 bases of the junction left unmatched. The germline V gene has CDR1 SGDLS and CDR2 YYNGEE. This CDR3 contains 17 residues. Here the CDR3 reads CASSPRSGTSGYNEQFF. The CDR3 nucleotides read TGTGCCAGCAGCCCCCGATCCGGGACTAGCGGTTACAATGAGCAGTTCTTC.

A few counts support this clone. The rearrangement joins TRBV30 to TRBJ2-5, with D perhaps matching TRBD1 (6 bases). The CDR3 is made up of 14 amino acids. CDR1 and CDR2 (germline): GTSNPN, SVGIG (reference sequence). Trimming took 0 bases from V and 3 from J, leaving 11 bases between them. Here the CDR3 DNA reads TGTGCCTGGAGTGTAGGACAGCTAAAAGAGACCCAGTACTTC. Amino acid sequence: CAWSVGQLKETQYF. Based on the CDR3 plus reference TRBV30 and TRBJ2-5, the full variable domain is SQTIHQWPATLVQPVGSPLSLECTVEGTSNPNLYWYRQAAGRGLQLLFYSVGIGQISSEVPQNLSASRPQDRQFILSSKKLLLSDSGFYLCAWSVGQLKETQYFGPGTRLLVL.

The chain recombines TRBV30 with TRBJ1-2; 7 bases are a match to TRBD1. V was clipped by 5 bases and J by 0 bases; unmatched bases: 3. Germline loops: CDR1 GTSNPN, CDR2 SVGIG (reference sequence). This CDR3 has 13 amino acids. As DNA, the CDR3 is TGTGCCTGGGCCAGGGGGACTAACTATGGCTACACCTTC. Amino acids: CAWARGTNYGYTF.

V usage is TRBV4-1 and J usage is TRBJ2-3, with 9 bases lining up with TRBD1. Trimming removed 4 bases from V and 4 bases from J; junction bases left unmatched: 9. The CDR3 has 16 amino acids. Germline V gene data show CDR1 as MGHRA and CDR2 as YSYEKL. The CDR3 is CASSPGQGPKSDTQYF. The CDR3 DNA is TGCGCCAGCAGCCCGGGACAGGGACCGAAGTCAGATACGCAGTATTTT.

This clone was detected a few times. Here the CDR3 DNA reads TGTGCCAGCAGACGGACTGGATTCTACGAGCAGTACTTC. It is translated as CASRRTGFYEQYF. This chain joins TRBV28 and TRBJ2-7; tentatively, D is TRBD2 (5 bases). The CDR3 extends over 13 amino acids. In germline, CDR1 is MDHEN, CDR2 SYDVKM. Trimming pared 6 bases from V and 3 bases from J, leaving 12 bases between.

This clone was recorded a few times. The chain carries TRBV6-1 and TRBJ2-1, with 12 positions matching TRBD1. The V gene end was trimmed by 3 bases and the J gene end by 12 bases; junction bases not matched to a gene: 12. Germline values: CDR1 MNHNS, CDR2 SASEGT. The CDR3 runs to 16 residues. CDR3 bases: TGTGCCAGCAGTGACCTAGCCGGGACAGGGGGCGGTGGGCAGTTCTTC. This sequence encodes CASSDLAGTGGGGQFF.